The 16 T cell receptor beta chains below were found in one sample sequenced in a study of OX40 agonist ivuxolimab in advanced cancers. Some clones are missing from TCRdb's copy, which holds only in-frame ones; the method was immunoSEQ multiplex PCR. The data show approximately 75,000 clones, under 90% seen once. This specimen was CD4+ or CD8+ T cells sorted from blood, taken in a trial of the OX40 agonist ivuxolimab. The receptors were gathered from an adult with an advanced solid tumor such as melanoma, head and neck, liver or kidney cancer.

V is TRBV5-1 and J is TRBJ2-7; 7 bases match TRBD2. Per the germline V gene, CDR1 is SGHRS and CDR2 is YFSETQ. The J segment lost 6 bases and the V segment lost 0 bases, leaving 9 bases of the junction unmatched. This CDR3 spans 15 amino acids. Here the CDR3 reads CASSLVAGGGSEQYF. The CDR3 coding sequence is TGCGCCAGCAGCTTGGTCGCTGGGGGGGGATCCGAGCAGTACTTC.

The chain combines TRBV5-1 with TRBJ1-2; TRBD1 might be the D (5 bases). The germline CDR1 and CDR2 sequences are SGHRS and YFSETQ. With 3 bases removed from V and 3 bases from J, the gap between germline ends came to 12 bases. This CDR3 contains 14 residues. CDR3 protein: CASSWTPGDYGYTF. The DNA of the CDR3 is TGCGCCAGCAGCTGGACCCCGGGGGACTATGGCTACACCTTC. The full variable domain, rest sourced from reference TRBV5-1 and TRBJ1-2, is KAGVTQTPRYLIKTRGQQVTLSCSPISGHRSVSWYQQTPGQGLQFLFEYFSETQRNKGNFPGRFSGRQFSNSRSEMNVSTLELGDSALYLCASSWTPGDYGYTFGSGTRLTVV.

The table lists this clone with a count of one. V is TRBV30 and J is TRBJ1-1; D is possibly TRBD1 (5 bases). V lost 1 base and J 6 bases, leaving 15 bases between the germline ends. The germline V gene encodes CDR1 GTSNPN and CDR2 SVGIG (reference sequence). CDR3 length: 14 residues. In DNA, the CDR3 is TGTGCCTGGAGTGGAACAGGTGGAGGACCTGAAGCTTTCTTT. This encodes CAWSGTGGGPEAFF.

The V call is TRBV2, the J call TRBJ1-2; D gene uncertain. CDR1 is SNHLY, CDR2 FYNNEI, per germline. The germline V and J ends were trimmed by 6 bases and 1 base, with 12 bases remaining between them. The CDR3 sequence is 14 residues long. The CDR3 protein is CASRGGSLNYGYTF. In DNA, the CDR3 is TGTGCCAGCAGGGGCGGTAGCCTTAACTATGGCTACACCTTC.

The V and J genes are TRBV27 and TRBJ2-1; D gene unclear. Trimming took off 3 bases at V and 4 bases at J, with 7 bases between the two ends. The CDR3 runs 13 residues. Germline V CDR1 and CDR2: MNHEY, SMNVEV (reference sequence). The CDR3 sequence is CASSFKSYNEQFF. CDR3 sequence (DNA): TGTGCCAGCAGTTTTAAGAGTTACAATGAGCAGTTCTTC.

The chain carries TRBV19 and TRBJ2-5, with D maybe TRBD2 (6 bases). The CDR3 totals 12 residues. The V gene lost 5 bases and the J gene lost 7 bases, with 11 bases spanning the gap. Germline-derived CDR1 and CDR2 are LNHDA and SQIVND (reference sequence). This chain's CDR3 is CASSPRGGTQYF. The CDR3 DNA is TGTGCCAGTAGTCCGCGGGGTGGGACCCAGTACTTC. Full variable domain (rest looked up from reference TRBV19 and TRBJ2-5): DGGITQSPKYLFRKEGQNVTLSCEQNLNHDAMYWYRQDPGQGLRLIYYSQIVNDFQKGDIAEGYSVSREKKESFPLTVTSAQKNPTAFYLCASSPRGGTQYFGPGTRLLVL.

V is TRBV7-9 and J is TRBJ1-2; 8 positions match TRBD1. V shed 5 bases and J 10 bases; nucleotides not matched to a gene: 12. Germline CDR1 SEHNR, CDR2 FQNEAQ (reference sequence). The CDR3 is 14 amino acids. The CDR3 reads CASSHPSGGGYYTF. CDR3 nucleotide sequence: TGTGCCAGCAGCCACCCCTCAGGGGGCGGTTACTACACCTTC.

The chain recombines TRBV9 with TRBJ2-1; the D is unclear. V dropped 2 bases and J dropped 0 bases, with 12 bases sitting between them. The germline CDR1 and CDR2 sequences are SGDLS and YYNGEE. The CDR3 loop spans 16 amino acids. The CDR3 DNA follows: TGTGCCAGCAGCGTGTGGGTCATGAGCTCCTACAATGAGCAGTTCTTC. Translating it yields CASSVWVMSSYNEQFF.

CDR3 loop: CASSQSNFGTASLIYGYTF. DNA for the CDR3: TGTGCCAGCAGCCAATCAAACTTTGGGACAGCCTCTCTGATTTATGGCTACACCTTC. The rearrangement links TRBV16 to TRBJ1-2; 7 bases map to TRBD1. This CDR3 spans 19 amino acids. V trimming: 0 bases; J trimming: 5 bases; junction bases outside the gene matches: 18. From germline, CDR1 is KGHSY and CDR2 FQNENV.

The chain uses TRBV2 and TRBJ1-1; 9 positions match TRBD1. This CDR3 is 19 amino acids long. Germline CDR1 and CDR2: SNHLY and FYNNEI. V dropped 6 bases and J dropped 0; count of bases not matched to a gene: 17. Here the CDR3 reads CASSAGQGGPYGMNTEAFF. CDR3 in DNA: TGTGCCAGCAGCGCGGGACAGGGAGGGCCTTACGGCATGAACACTGAAGCTTTCTTT.

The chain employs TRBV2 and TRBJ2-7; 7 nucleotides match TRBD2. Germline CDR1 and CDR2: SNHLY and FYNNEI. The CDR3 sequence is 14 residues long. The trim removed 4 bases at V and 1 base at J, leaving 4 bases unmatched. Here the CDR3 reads CASSGFGGSYEQYF. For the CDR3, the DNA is TGTGCCAGCAGTGGTTTCGGGGGGTCCTACGAGCAGTACTTC.

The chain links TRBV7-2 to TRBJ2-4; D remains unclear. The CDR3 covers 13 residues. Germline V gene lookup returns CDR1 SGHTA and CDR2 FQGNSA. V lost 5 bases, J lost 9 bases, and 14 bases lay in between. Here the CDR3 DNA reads TGTGCCAGCAGCGCGCGGTCTGGGGTCATTCAGTACTTC. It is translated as CASSARSGVIQYF.

CDR3 sequence (DNA): TGTGCCAGCAGCTTAGCACAGGGGGCGGGGGAGCAGTACTTC. This codes for CASSLAQGAGEQYF. This chain links TRBV7-2 with TRBJ2-7; 9 bases fit TRBD1. V trimming: 0 bases; J trimming: 7 bases; junction bases outside the gene matches: 4. The CDR3 length is 14 residues. Germline V gene data show CDR1 as SGHTA and CDR2 as FQGNSA.

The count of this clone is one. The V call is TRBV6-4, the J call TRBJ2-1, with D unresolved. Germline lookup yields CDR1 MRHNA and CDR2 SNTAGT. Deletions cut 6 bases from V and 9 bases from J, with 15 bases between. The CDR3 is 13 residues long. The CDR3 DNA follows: TGTGCCAGCAGGGCGACTCTCTCTAGTGAGCAGTTCTTC. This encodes CASRATLSSEQFF.

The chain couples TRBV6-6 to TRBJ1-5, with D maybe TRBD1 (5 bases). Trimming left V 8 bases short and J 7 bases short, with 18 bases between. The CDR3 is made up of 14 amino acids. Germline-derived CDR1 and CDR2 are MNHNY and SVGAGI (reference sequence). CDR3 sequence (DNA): TGTGCCAGCGGGGGACTCCAACGAAACCAGCCCCAGCATTTT. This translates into CASGGLQRNQPQHF.

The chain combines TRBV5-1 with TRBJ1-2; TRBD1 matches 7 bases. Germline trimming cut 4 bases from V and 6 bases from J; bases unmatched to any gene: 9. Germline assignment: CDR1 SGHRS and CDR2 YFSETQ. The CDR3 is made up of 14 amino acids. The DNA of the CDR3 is TGCGCCAGCAGCCTGGGACAGACGCTCGATGGCTACACCTTC. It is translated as CASSLGQTLDGYTF.